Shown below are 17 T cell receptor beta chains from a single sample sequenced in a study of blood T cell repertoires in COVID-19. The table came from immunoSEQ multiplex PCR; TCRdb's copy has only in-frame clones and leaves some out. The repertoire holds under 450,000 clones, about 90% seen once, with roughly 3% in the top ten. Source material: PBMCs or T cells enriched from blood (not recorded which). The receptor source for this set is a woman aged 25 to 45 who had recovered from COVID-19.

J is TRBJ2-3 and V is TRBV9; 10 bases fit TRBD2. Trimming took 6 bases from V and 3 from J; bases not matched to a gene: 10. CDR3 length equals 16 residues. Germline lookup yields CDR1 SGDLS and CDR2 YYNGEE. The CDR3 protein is CASTQGVAGGTDTQYF. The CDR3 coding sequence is TGTGCCAGCACCCAAGGGGTAGCGGGGGGTACAGATACGCAGTATTTT.

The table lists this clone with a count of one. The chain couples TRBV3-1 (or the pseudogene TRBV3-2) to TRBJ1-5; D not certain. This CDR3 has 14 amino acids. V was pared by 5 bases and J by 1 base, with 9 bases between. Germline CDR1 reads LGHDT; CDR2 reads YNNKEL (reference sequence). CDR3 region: CASSSRGSNQPQHF. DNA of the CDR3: TGTGCCAGCAGCTCCCGGGGAAGCAATCAGCCCCAGCATTTT.

In DNA, the CDR3 is TGCGCCAGCAGCCAAGAAGAAGGGGTGGGCAATCAGCCCCAGCATTTT. Residues: CASSQEEGVGNQPQHF. This sequence joins TRBV4-1 and TRBJ1-5; possible D gene TRBD1, 5 bases. CDR1 and CDR2 (germline): MGHRA, YSYEKL. The V end lost 0 bases, the J end lost 2 bases, and 11 bases lay between the germline ends. This CDR3 is built from 16 residues.

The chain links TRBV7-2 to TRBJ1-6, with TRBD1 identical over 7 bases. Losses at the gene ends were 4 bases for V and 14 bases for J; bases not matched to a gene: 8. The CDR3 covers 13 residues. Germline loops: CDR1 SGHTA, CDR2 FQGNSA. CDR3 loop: CASSYGTGATLHF. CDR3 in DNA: TGTGCCAGCAGCTATGGCACAGGGGCGACCCTCCACTTT.

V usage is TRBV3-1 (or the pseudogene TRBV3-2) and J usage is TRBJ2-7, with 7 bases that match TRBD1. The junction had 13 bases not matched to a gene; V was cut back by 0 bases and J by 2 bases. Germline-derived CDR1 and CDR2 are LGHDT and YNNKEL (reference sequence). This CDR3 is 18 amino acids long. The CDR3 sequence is CASSQERGQGSLTYEQYF. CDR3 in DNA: TGTGCCAGCAGCCAAGAAAGGGGGCAGGGATCGTTGACCTACGAGCAGTACTTC.

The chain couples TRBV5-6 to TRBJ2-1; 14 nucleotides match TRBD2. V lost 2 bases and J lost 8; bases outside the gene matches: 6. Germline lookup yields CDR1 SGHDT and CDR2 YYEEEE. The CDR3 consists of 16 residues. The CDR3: CASSFLTSGGAYEQFF. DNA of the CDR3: TGTGCCAGCAGCTTTCTGACTAGCGGGGGGGCCTATGAGCAGTTCTTC.

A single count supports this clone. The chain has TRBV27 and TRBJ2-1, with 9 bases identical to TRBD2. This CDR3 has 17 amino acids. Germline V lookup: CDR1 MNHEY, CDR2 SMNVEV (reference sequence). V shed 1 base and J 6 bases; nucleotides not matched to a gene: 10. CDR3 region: CASSLFVAGDLANEQFF. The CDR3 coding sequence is TGTGCCAGCAGTTTATTTGTAGCGGGAGATTTGGCCAATGAGCAGTTCTTC.

The CDR3 here is CASSPYTGSYGYTF. CDR3 DNA: TGTGCCAGCAGCCCGTACACAGGTTCTTATGGCTACACCTTC. This chain uses TRBV7-2 with TRBJ1-2, with a weak D call TRBD1 (5 bases). V shed 5 bases and J shed 5 bases, with 15 bases lying between them. Germline V gene sequence: CDR1 SGHTA, CDR2 FQGNSA. The CDR3 is 14 amino acids.

This chain's CDR3 is CASGALAGQETQYF. CDR3 DNA sequence: TGCGCCAGCGGAGCACTAGCGGGACAAGAGACCCAGTACTTC. The rearrangement uses TRBV5-1 and TRBJ2-5; TRBD2 matches 10 bases. Germline CDR1 reads SGHRS; CDR2 reads YFSETQ. The V and J ends lost 7 bases and 2 bases, in that order; junction bases with no gene match: 5. This CDR3 contains 14 residues.

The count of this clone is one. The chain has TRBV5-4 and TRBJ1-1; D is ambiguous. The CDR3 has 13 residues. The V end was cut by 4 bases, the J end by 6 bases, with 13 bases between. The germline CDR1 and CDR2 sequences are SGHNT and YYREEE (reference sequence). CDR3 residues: CASSLDGEAEAFF. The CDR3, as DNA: TGTGCCAGCAGCCTAGACGGGGAGGCTGAAGCTTTCTTT.

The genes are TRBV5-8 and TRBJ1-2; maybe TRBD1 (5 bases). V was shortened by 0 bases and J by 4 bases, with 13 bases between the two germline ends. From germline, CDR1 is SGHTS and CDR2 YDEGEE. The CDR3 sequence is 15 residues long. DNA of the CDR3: TGTGCCAGCAGCTTGGCCGGGGAGGGGAGCTATGGCTACACCTTC. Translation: CASSLAGEGSYGYTF.

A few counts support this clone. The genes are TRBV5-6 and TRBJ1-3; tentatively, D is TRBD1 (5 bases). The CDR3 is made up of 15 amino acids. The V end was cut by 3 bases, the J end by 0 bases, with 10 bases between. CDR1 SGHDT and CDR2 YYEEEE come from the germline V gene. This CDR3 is CASSSTGTSGNTIYF. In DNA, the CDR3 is TGTGCCAGCAGCTCCACAGGAACCTCTGGAAACACCATATATTTT.

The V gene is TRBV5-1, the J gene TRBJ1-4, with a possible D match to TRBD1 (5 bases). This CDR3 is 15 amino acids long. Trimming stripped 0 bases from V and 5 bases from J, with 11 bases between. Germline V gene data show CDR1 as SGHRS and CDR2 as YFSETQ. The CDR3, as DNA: TGCGCCAGCAGCTTGGCCTTGGCAGGGAATGAAAAACTGTTTTTT. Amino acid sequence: CASSLALAGNEKLFF.

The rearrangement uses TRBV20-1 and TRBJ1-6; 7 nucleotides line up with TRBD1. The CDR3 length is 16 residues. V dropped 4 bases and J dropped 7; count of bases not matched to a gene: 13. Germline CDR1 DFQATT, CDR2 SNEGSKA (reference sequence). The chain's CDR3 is CSATEQGRFRNSPLHF. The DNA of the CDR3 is TGCAGTGCTACTGAACAGGGGCGTTTTCGGAATTCACCCCTCCACTTT.

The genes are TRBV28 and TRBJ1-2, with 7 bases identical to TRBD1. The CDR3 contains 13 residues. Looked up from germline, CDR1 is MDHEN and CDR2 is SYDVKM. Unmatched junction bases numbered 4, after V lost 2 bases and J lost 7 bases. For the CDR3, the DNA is TGTGCCAGCAGTTTAGACAGGGTGAGTGGCTACACCTTC. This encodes CASSLDRVSGYTF.

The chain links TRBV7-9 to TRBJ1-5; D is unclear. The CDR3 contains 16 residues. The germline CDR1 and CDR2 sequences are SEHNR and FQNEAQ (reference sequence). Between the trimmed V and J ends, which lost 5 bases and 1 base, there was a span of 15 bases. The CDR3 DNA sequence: TGTGCCAGCAGCCCCGGGTCTAATTGGAGCAATCAGCCCCAGCATTTT. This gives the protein CASSPGSNWSNQPQHF.

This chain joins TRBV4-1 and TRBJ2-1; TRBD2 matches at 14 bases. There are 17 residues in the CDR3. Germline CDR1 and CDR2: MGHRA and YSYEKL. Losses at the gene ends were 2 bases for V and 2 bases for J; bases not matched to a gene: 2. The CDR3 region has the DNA TGCGCCAGCAGCCAAAGACTAGCGGGGGGGGCCTACAATGAGCAGTTCTTC. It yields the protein CASSQRLAGGAYNEQFF.